The 2 T cell receptor beta chains below were found in one sample sequenced in a study of cytomegalovirus exposure and HLA in healthy donors (TCRdb year 2017). The protocol used for the library was the immunoSEQ multiplex PCR assay. For the multiplex PCR, a mixture combining 60 forward primers for TCR Vbeta segments and 13 reverse primers for TCR Jbeta segments was used. The clones in this table, taken by TCRdb from immuneACCESS, are in-frame only. Not every clone is retained; where verified, under half of the shortfall comes from an unresolved V gene, and the cause of the rest is unknown. The sample table lists around 100,000 clones, about 60% of them with a count of one. In total, the top ten clones hold over 2% of the sample. Sequencing was carried out using PBMCs. These receptors were obtained from a woman aged 25-40 years in good health and CMV-seronegative.

The gene calls are TRBV5-1 and TRBJ2-1; 9 bases map to TRBD1. Losses at the gene ends were 4 bases for V and 7 bases for J; bases not matched to a gene: 9. The CDR3 spans 15 residues. Germline CDR1 is SGHRS and CDR2 is YFSETQ. This chain's CDR3 is CASSKGQGLRNEQFF. DNA of the CDR3: TGCGCCAGCAGCAAGGGACAGGGCTTGCGGAATGAGCAGTTCTTC.

The chain recombines TRBV5-1 with TRBJ2-1; 8 nucleotides match TRBD1. With 4 bases clipped from V and 3 bases from J, the junction kept 6 bases outside the gene matches. This CDR3 spans 15 amino acids. Germline lookup yields CDR1 SGHRS and CDR2 YFSETQ. This CDR3 is CASSTRDRNYNEQFF. The CDR3 nucleotides read TGCGCCAGCAGCACCCGGGACAGGAACTACAATGAGCAGTTCTTC.